This entry lists 30 T cell receptor beta chains sequenced from one sample in a study of OX40 agonist ivuxolimab in advanced cancers. The protocol was immunoSEQ multiplex PCR, while the TCRdb copy is restricted to in-frame clones and leaves out a portion. In the table there are about 47,000 clones, about 85% of which are singletons. The source was CD4+ or CD8+ T cells sorted from blood, collected in a trial of the OX40 agonist ivuxolimab. These receptors all stem from an adult with an advanced solid tumor such as melanoma, head and neck, liver or kidney cancer.

The chain has TRBV4-1 and TRBJ2-2; 14 bases are a match to TRBD2. This CDR3 has 19 residues. Germline lookup yields CDR1 MGHRA and CDR2 YSYEKL. The V segment lost 4 bases and the J segment 1 base; nucleotides outside the gene matches: 8. The CDR3 sequence: CASSLQIGLAGGNTGELFF. DNA for the CDR3: TGCGCCAGCAGCCTCCAAATAGGACTAGCGGGAGGGAACACCGGGGAGCTGTTTTTT.

V usage is TRBV6-5 and J usage is TRBJ2-2, with D maybe TRBD2 (6 bases). V lost 6 bases to trimming and J lost 5 bases, with 13 bases between them. From germline, CDR1 is MNHEY and CDR2 SVGAGI. CDR3 length: 14 amino acids. The CDR3 bases are TGTGCCAGCAGCCGGGAGAGGGTTACCGGGGAGCTGTTTTTT. This codes for CASSRERVTGELFF.

The rearrangement joins TRBV6-4 to TRBJ1-1; the match to TRBD1 covers 7 bases. This CDR3 has 13 residues. Trimming cost V 2 bases and J 7 bases; bases outside gene matches: 4. Germline CDR1 is MRHNA and CDR2 is SNTAGT. The CDR3 region is CASSDGGDSEAFF. Written as DNA, the CDR3 is TGTGCCAGCAGTGACGGGGGGGACAGTGAAGCTTTCTTT.

The chain couples TRBV7-6 to TRBJ2-7; no clear D. The germline V gene encodes CDR1 SGHVS and CDR2 FNYEAQ. CDR3 length: 14 amino acids. The V and J ends lost 5 bases and 3 bases respectively, with 14 bases between them. The CDR3 is CASSPDIGSYEQYF. The CDR3 nucleotides read TGTGCCAGCAGCCCCGATATAGGTAGCTACGAGCAGTACTTC.

The gene calls are TRBV7-2 and TRBJ1-1; tentatively, D is TRBD1 (6 bases). The CDR3 consists of 17 residues. V lost 2 bases and J 4 bases, leaving 20 bases between the germline ends. Germline V gives CDR1 SGHTA, CDR2 FQGNSA. The CDR3 nucleotides are TGTGCCAGCAGCTTACCTCGGGGGGCATCTGGTGGCACTGAAGCTTTCTTT. This translates into CASSLPRGASGGTEAFF.

This clone was seen ten or more times. The rearrangement links TRBV27 to TRBJ1-2; D perhaps matches TRBD1 (6 bases). Germline V gene sequence: CDR1 MNHEY, CDR2 SMNVEV (reference sequence). Trimming stripped 5 bases from V and 8 bases from J, with 18 bases between. CDR3 length: 14 residues. DNA for the CDR3: TGTGCCAGCAGTCTGGCATGGGGGGCGGGAGGCTACACCTTC. The encoded protein is CASSLAWGAGGYTF.

The V call is TRBV27, the J call TRBJ1-2, with D unclear. Germline loops: CDR1 MNHEY, CDR2 SMNVEV (reference sequence). The CDR3 sequence is 14 residues long. The ends were cut back, 1 base at V and 8 bases at J, with 14 bases in the middle. The CDR3 loop reads CASSLYPAQGGYTF. Written as DNA, the CDR3 is TGTGCCAGCAGTTTATATCCAGCCCAAGGCGGCTACACCTTC.

The rearrangement uses TRBV7-3 and TRBJ2-7, with TRBD2 as a possible D gene (5 bases). V dropped 2 bases and J dropped 5 bases, with 10 bases sitting between them. This CDR3 region has 13 residues. The germline V gene has CDR1 SGHTA and CDR2 FQGTGA. CDR3 residues: CASSLGGTNEQYF. CDR3 sequence (DNA): TGTGCCAGCAGCTTAGGAGGTACCAACGAGCAGTACTTC.

The genes are TRBV9 and TRBJ2-3; TRBD2 agrees at 13 bases. Trimming cost V 3 bases and J 6 bases; bases outside gene matches: 4. CDR1 is SGDLS, CDR2 YYNGEE, per germline. The length of the CDR3 is 15 residues. As DNA, the CDR3 is TGTGCCAGCAGCGGCTGGGGACTAGCGGGGGATACGCAGTATTTT. Protein: CASSGWGLAGDTQYF.

The chain recombines TRBV5-4 with TRBJ1-4; D unclear. Germline V gives CDR1 SGHNT, CDR2 YYREEE (reference sequence). The germline V and J ends were trimmed by 1 base and 7 bases, with 14 bases remaining between them. This CDR3 region has 15 residues. The chain's CDR3 is CASSLTESHGEKLFF. DNA for the CDR3: TGTGCCAGCAGCTTGACGGAGTCGCACGGTGAAAAACTGTTTTTT.

The rearrangement uses TRBV10-3 and TRBJ2-7, with 10 bases matching TRBD1. The J segment lost 3 bases and the V segment lost 10 bases, leaving 3 bases of the junction unmatched. The CDR3 sequence is 12 residues long. The germline gives CDR1 ENHRY, CDR2 SYGVKD. CDR3 amino acids: CASRDRGYEQYF. Written as DNA, the CDR3 is TGTGCCAGCCGGGACAGGGGCTACGAGCAGTACTTC.

This chain connects TRBV5-4 to TRBJ2-7, with TRBD2 identical over 13 bases. Germline lookup yields CDR1 SGHNT and CDR2 YYREEE (reference sequence). The CDR3 spans 15 residues. With 5 bases clipped from V and 0 bases from J, the junction kept 2 bases outside the gene matches. CDR3 sequence (DNA): TGTGCCAGCAGTCGGACTAGCGGGAGCTCCTACGAGCAGTACTTC. Amino acids: CASSRTSGSSYEQYF.

The V call is TRBV27, the J call TRBJ2-3; D is tentatively TRBD1 or TRBD2 (5 bases each). Germline CDR1 MNHEY, CDR2 SMNVEV (reference sequence). The CDR3 totals 15 residues. Between the trimmed V and J ends, which lost 5 bases and 2 bases, there was a span of 14 bases. The CDR3 nucleotides read TGTGCCAGCAGTGCCGGGACGGTCATCACAGATACGCAGTATTTT. Its translation: CASSAGTVITDTQYF.

The chain has TRBV7-9 and TRBJ1-3; TRBD1 aligns across 7 bases. CDR1 is SEHNR and CDR2 is FQNEAQ in the germline V gene (reference sequence). This CDR3 is 13 amino acids long. J was trimmed by 0 bases and V by 10 bases; bases with no gene match: 3. The CDR3 region has the DNA TGTGCCACTAGACAGGGCTCTGGAAACACCATATATTTT. This encodes CATRQGSGNTIYF.

In its sample, this clone was seen a few times. The chain couples TRBV28 to TRBJ1-5; the D gene is possibly TRBD1 (6 bases). The CDR3 extends over 14 amino acids. The ends were cut back, 6 bases at V and 3 bases at J, with 12 bases in the middle. Per germline, CDR1 MDHEN and CDR2 SYDVKM. CDR3 loop: CASSHRDNNQPQHF. The DNA for the CDR3 is TGTGCCAGCAGCCATCGGGACAACAATCAGCCCCAGCATTTT.

This chain uses TRBV19 with TRBJ2-2; no clear D gene. This CDR3 comprises 13 residues. Trimming removed 1 base from V and 6 bases from J, with 6 bases in between. Germline lookup yields CDR1 LNHDA and CDR2 SQIVND (reference sequence). The CDR3 sequence is CASSIARAGELFF. The CDR3 DNA is TGTGCCAGTAGTATAGCCCGCGCCGGGGAGCTGTTTTTT. Full variable domain (remainder filled in from reference TRBV19 and TRBJ2-2): DGGITQSPKYLFRKEGQNVTLSCEQNLNHDAMYWYRQDPGQGLRLIYYSQIVNDFQKGDIAEGYSVSREKKESFPLTVTSAQKNPTAFYLCASSIARAGELFFGEGSRLTVL.

The gene calls are TRBV5-8 and TRBJ2-6, with D tentatively TRBD1 (5 bases). The germline V gene has CDR1 SGHTS and CDR2 YDEGEE. This CDR3 is 18 amino acids long. V shed 9 bases and J shed 2 bases, with 24 bases lying between them. The CDR3 region is CATPRWGQVNPGANVLTF. CDR3 nucleotide sequence: TGTGCCACCCCACGCTGGGGCCAAGTCAACCCTGGGGCCAACGTCCTGACTTTC.

V is TRBV2 and J is TRBJ1-5; no clear D. Deletions cut 2 bases from V and 7 bases from J, with 15 bases between. Germline lookup yields CDR1 SNHLY and CDR2 FYNNEI. The CDR3 has 15 amino acids. The CDR3 here is CASSESGRVNQPQHF. The DNA of the CDR3 is TGTGCCAGCAGTGAAAGTGGTAGGGTAAACCAGCCCCAGCATTTT.

V is TRBV4-2 and J is TRBJ2-7; 14 bases align to TRBD2. CDR1 and CDR2 (germline): LGHNA, YNFKEQ. V was clipped by 3 bases and J by 9 bases; unmatched bases: 7. CDR3 length equals 15 residues. CDR3 amino acids: CASSQGTSGRWVQYF. As DNA, the CDR3 is TGTGCCAGCAGCCAGGGGACTAGCGGGAGATGGGTGCAGTACTTC.

This clone appeared a single time. J is TRBJ2-5 and V is TRBV11-2; D is uncertain. Germline V gene sequence: CDR1 SGHAT, CDR2 FQNNGV. Trimming cost V 3 bases and J 4 bases, with 6 bases left between them. The CDR3 runs 12 residues. The CDR3 reads CASSFRVETQYF. For the CDR3, the DNA is TGTGCCAGCAGCTTTAGGGTAGAGACCCAGTACTTC.

This clone was detected only once. V and J are TRBV4-1 and TRBJ2-7; tentative D call: TRBD1 (5 bases). Germline loops: CDR1 MGHRA, CDR2 YSYEKL. V was clipped by 0 bases and J by 7 bases, with 16 bases between them. CDR3 size: 15 residues. Written as DNA, the CDR3 is TGCGCCAGCAGCCAAGAGCACAGGAACCCACTGGAGCAGTACTTC. It codes for CASSQEHRNPLEQYF.

J is TRBJ2-1 and V is TRBV28; TRBD1 matches at 9 bases. The CDR3 consists of 14 residues. Germline CDR1 is MDHEN and CDR2 is SYDVKM. V lost 6 bases, J lost 8 bases, and 8 bases stayed unmatched. The CDR3 region is CASSRRDREHEQFF. The DNA of the CDR3 is TGTGCCAGCAGCCGCCGGGACAGGGAGCATGAGCAGTTCTTC.

The V call is TRBV19, the J call TRBJ2-7; D not certain. Germline-derived CDR1 and CDR2 are LNHDA and SQIVND (reference sequence). V was trimmed by 3 bases and J by 0 bases, leaving 12 bases between them. The CDR3 loop spans 15 amino acids. CDR3 loop: CASSIWNSPSYEQYF. CDR3 bases: TGTGCCAGTAGTATTTGGAACAGCCCCTCCTACGAGCAGTACTTC.

The chain carries TRBV6-5 and TRBJ2-2, with unresolved D. The germline V gene has CDR1 MNHEY and CDR2 SVGAGI. CDR3 length: 12 amino acids. V was pared by 2 bases and J by 8 bases, with 6 bases between. The CDR3 coding sequence is TGTGCCAGCAGTTACATTCCGGGGGAGCTGTTTTTT. It codes for CASSYIPGELFF.

The rearrangement links TRBV28 to TRBJ1-6; no firm D call. CDR1 is MDHEN, CDR2 SYDVKM, per germline. The CDR3 sequence is 12 residues long. V lost 2 bases and J 7 bases, leaving 3 bases between the germline ends. CDR3 nucleotide sequence: TGTGCCAGCAGTTTACCGAATTCACCCCTCCACTTT. It codes for CASSLPNSPLHF.

This clone appeared many times. The CDR3 sequence: CASSDSTSGSYNEQFF. The CDR3 DNA follows: TGTGCCAGCAGTGACTCGACTAGCGGGAGTTACAATGAGCAGTTCTTC. The chain employs TRBV6-4 and TRBJ2-1, with TRBD2 matching over 12 bases. Trimming at V came to 0 bases and at J to 4 bases, leaving 1 base not matched to a gene. The V gene's germline CDR1 is MRHNA and CDR2 SNTAGT. This CDR3 comprises 16 residues.

The gene calls are TRBV27 and TRBJ2-1; 11 bases are a match to TRBD2. V shed 0 bases, J shed 8 bases, and the junction held 6 bases outside the gene matches. Germline loops: CDR1 MNHEY, CDR2 SMNVEV (reference sequence). The CDR3 totals 16 residues. The CDR3 loop is CASSLSTSGALDEQFF. The CDR3 nucleotides read TGTGCCAGCAGTTTATCGACTAGCGGGGCCCTGGATGAGCAGTTCTTC.

V usage is TRBV7-2 and J usage is TRBJ2-7; D tentatively reads TRBD1 or TRBD2 (5 bases each). The germline gives CDR1 SGHTA, CDR2 FQGNSA. Trimming took 1 base from V and 6 from J, leaving 13 bases between them. This CDR3 contains 14 residues. The CDR3 protein is CASSLGGLALEQYF. The CDR3 region has the DNA TGTGCCAGCAGCTTAGGGGGGTTAGCTCTCGAGCAGTACTTC.

The V gene is TRBV7-6, the J gene TRBJ2-1; no definite D call. The CDR3 has 14 residues. V was shortened by 3 bases and J by 5 bases, with 11 bases between the two germline ends. In germline, CDR1 is SGHVS, CDR2 FNYEAQ. The CDR3 protein is CASSLETDNNEQFF. The CDR3 nucleotides are TGTGCCAGCAGCTTGGAGACCGATAACAATGAGCAGTTCTTC.

V gene TRBV19 combines with J gene TRBJ2-1; 8 bases fit TRBD1. Looked up from germline, CDR1 is LNHDA and CDR2 is SQIVND (reference sequence). The CDR3 extends over 12 amino acids. The trim removed 5 bases at V and 9 bases at J, leaving 3 bases unmatched. For the CDR3, the DNA is TGTGCCAGTAGTGAGACAGGGGCTGAGCAGTTCTTC. It is translated as CASSETGAEQFF.